The 9 T cell receptor beta chains below were found in one sample sequenced in a study of blood T cell repertoires in COVID-19. Sequencing used immunoSEQ multiplex PCR; TCRdb keeps in-frame clones, though not all of them. This sample has 90,000 to 120,000 clones; roughly 80% occur once, and the top ten carry approximately 27%. Sample: peripheral blood. The receptors were sampled from a man in his sixties with acute or convalescent COVID-19.

The rearrangement links TRBV4-2 to TRBJ2-2, with D tentatively TRBD2 (6 bases). The V and J ends lost 3 bases and 2 bases respectively, with 16 bases between them. Germline CDR1 LGHNA, CDR2 YNFKEQ. This CDR3 has 17 residues. The chain's CDR3 is CASSQELASANTGELFF. Here the CDR3 DNA reads TGTGCCAGCAGCCAGGAACTCGCTAGCGCAAACACCGGGGAGCTGTTTTTT.

The rearrangement uses TRBV19 and TRBJ1-2; possible D gene TRBD1, 5 bases. The CDR3 is made up of 14 amino acids. V lost 7 bases, J lost 0 bases, and 12 bases lay in between. CDR1 and CDR2 (germline): LNHDA, SQIVND (reference sequence). CDR3 loop: CASNLGLANYGYTF. CDR3 bases: TGTGCCAGTAATCTGGGGCTAGCTAACTATGGCTACACCTTC.

V and J are TRBV10-3 and TRBJ1-4, with TRBD1 matching 7 bases. This CDR3 is 16 amino acids long. Germline V gene sequence: CDR1 ENHRY, CDR2 SYGVKD. Trimming at V came to 6 bases and at J to 1 base, leaving 8 bases not matched to a gene. The CDR3 DNA follows: TGTGCCATCAGCCGCAGGGGGGAAGTAACTAATGAAAAACTGTTTTTT. Protein product: CAISRRGEVTNEKLFF.

The table lists this clone with a count of one. V is TRBV20-1 and J is TRBJ1-1, with TRBD1 matching over 7 bases. CDR3 size: 13 residues. J gave up 3 bases and V 3 bases, and 4 bases lay outside the gene matches. Looked up from germline, CDR1 is DFQATT and CDR2 is SNEGSKA (reference sequence). The CDR3 loop reads CSASIDRDTEAFF. The CDR3 coding sequence is TGCAGTGCTAGTATCGACAGGGACACTGAAGCTTTCTTT.

The gene calls are TRBV27 and TRBJ1-4; 7 bases map to TRBD1. The CDR3 totals 17 residues. Germline trimming cut 5 bases from V and 3 bases from J; bases unmatched to any gene: 12. The germline V gene encodes CDR1 MNHEY and CDR2 SMNVEV (reference sequence). The CDR3 protein is CASSLSPPGQPNEKLFF. CDR3 nucleotide sequence: TGTGCCAGCAGTCTCAGCCCCCCGGGACAGCCTAATGAAAAACTGTTTTTT.

The genes are TRBV2 and TRBJ1-5, with 8 bases matching TRBD1. Germline lookup yields CDR1 SNHLY and CDR2 FYNNEI. The CDR3 has 14 amino acids. Trimming took 9 bases from V and 1 from J; bases not matched to a gene: 5. The CDR3 DNA follows: TGTGCCAGTAGGACAGGGTTGAGCAATCAGCCCCAGCATTTT. It yields the protein CASRTGLSNQPQHF.

The chain carries TRBV30 and TRBJ1-1; TRBD1 matches at 7 bases. V was pared by 4 bases and J by 4 bases, with 3 bases of the junction left unmatched. CDR1 GTSNPN and CDR2 SVGIG come from the germline V gene (reference sequence). The CDR3 totals 12 residues. CDR3 region: CAWMTGTTEAFF. DNA of the CDR3: TGTGCCTGGATGACAGGGACCACTGAAGCTTTCTTT.

The J gene is TRBJ1-1, the V gene TRBV28, with a possible D match to TRBD1 (6 bases). V shed 7 bases and J shed 7 bases, with 13 bases lying between them. This CDR3 has 12 amino acids. The germline V gene encodes CDR1 MDHEN and CDR2 SYDVKM. Here the CDR3 DNA reads TGTGCCAGCATGCATAGCAGGGGTGAAGCTTTCTTT. Translated, it gives CASMHSRGEAFF.

CDR3 amino acids: CASSLVRGGQGSSGNTIYF. CDR3 DNA sequence: TGTGCCAGCAGCTTAGTGCGTGGAGGACAGGGTAGCTCTGGAAACACCATATATTTT. The chain joins TRBV11-3 to TRBJ1-3; 8 nucleotides line up with TRBD1. Trimming took 1 base from V and 0 from J; bases not matched to a gene: 11. CDR1 is SGHNT, CDR2 YENEEA, per germline. The CDR3 covers 19 residues.